This TCR beta chain was identified in a study of T-cell memory formation after mild COVID-19. About the study: Clustering of TCRs was largely donor specific.

Broader study findings: The pre-infection memory compartment contained some responding clones, suggesting cross-reactive memory joined. Contracting CD4+ clones sat mainly in CM and EM; CD8+ in EMRA.

Using constant-segment primers, 5'RACE produced TCR alpha and TCR beta cDNA libraries carrying sample barcodes and UMIs. A single record per CDR3 protein comes from TCRdb applying MiXCR to the 5' RACE reads. The sample consists of about 100,000 distinct CDR3 sequences, around 10% of them appearing once. The germline V gene encodes CDR1 MGHRA and CDR2 YSYEKL. The CDR3 length is 15 residues. The V end lost 0 bases, the J end lost 1 base, and 9 bases lay between the germline ends. Notes on this clonotype: Its antigen is unknown.

The rearrangement uses TRBV4-1 and TRBJ1-1; D remains ambiguous. Sample: PBMCs or a T cell subset sorted from them (not recorded which). The TCR originated in a man between 18 and 35 years old who had mild COVID-19 (a few samples of this study predate the infection). Cell type and time point are not known. This chain's CDR3 is CASSQEVTANTEAFF. The CDR3 DNA is TGCGCCAGCAGCCAAGAGGTGACCGCGAACACTGAAGCTTTCTTT.